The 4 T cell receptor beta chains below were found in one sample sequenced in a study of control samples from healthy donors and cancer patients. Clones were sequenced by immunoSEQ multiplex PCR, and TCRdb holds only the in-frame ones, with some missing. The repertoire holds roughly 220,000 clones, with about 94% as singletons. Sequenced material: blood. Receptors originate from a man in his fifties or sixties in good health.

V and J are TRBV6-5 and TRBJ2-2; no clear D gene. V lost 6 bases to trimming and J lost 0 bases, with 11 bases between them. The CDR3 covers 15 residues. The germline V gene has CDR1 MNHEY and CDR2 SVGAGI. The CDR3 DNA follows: TGTGCCAGCAGCCCCCTCGGGCCGAACACCGGGGAGCTGTTTTTT. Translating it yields CASSPLGPNTGELFF.

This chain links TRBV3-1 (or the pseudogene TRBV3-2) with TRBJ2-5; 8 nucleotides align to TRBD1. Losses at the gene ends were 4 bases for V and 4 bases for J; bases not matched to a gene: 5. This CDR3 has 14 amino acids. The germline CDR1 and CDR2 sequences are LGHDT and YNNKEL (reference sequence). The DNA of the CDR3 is TGTGCCAGCAGCCGATCAGGGGGCCGAGAGACCCAGTACTTC. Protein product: CASSRSGGRETQYF.

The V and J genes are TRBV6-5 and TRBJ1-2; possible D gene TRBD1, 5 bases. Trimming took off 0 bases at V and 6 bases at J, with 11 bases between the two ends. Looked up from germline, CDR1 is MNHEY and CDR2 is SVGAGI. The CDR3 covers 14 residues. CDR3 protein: CASSYSEGSNGYTF. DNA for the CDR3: TGTGCCAGCAGTTACTCGGAGGGGAGTAATGGCTACACCTTC.

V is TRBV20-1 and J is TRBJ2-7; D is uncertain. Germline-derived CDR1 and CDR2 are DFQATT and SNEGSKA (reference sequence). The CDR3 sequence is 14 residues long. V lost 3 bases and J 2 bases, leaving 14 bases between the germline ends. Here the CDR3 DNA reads TGCAGTGCTAGTAGTCCGACGGAAACCTACGAGCAGTACTTC. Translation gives CSASSPTETYEQYF.